Listed below are T cell receptor beta chains from one sample, sequenced in a study of OX40 agonist ivuxolimab in advanced cancers. Sequenced by immunoSEQ multiplex PCR; TCRdb stores in-frame clones only, minus some. Of around 110,000 clones detected, over 75% appear once; the ten largest clones hold around 0.48%. The sample was CD4+ or CD8+ T cells sorted from blood, taken in a trial of the OX40 agonist ivuxolimab. These receptors came from an adult with an advanced solid tumor such as melanoma, head and neck, liver or kidney cancer. Each CDR3 is given with its conserved first and last residue. D genes are given only for firm matches. Clone size appears in some rows only: once, few, many, or a class for an expanded clone.

TRBV5-5	TRBD1	TRBJ2-5	NA	CASSLEQGIRETQYF	TGTGCCAGCAGCTTGGAACAGGGGATTCGAGAGACCCAGTACTTC
TRBV30	NA	TRBJ1-1	NA	CAWTLQTNTEAFF	TGTGCCTGGACTCTGCAGACAAACACTGAAGCTTTCTTT
TRBV7-9	NA	TRBJ2-5	NA	CASSLKTVQETQYF	TGTGCCAGCAGCTTAAAGACAGTACAAGAGACCCAGTACTTC
TRBV28	NA	TRBJ1-1	NA	CASKWGRDTEAFF	TGTGCCAGCAAATGGGGCCGGGACACTGAAGCTTTCTTT
TRBV7-2	NA	TRBJ1-2	NA	CASSLLYGYTF	TGTGCCAGCAGCTTACTGTATGGCTACACCTTC
TRBV11-3	NA	TRBJ2-1	NA	CASSLGQGIYNEQFF	TGTGCCAGCAGCTTAGGTCAGGGGATTTACAATGAGCAGTTCTTC
TRBV19	NA	TRBJ2-3	NA	CASRRAVVGSTDTQYF	TGTGCCAGTAGGCGGGCGGTGGTAGGGAGCACAGATACGCAGTATTTT
TRBV10-1	TRBD1	TRBJ2-3	NA	CASLDREGDTQYF	TGCGCCAGTCTGGACAGGGAAGGAGATACGCAGTATTTT
TRBV5-4	TRBD1	TRBJ2-3	once	CASSDIGTGPDTQYF	TGTGCCAGCAGCGATATCGGGACAGGGCCAGATACGCAGTATTTT
TRBV27	TRBD1	TRBJ1-5	NA	CASGQGMQPQHF	TGTGCCTCGGGACAGGGTATGCAGCCCCAGCATTTT
TRBV7-9	TRBD2	TRBJ2-1	NA	CASSLLAGGIF	TGTGCCAGCAGCCTACTAGCGGGGGGAATCTTC
TRBV30	NA	TRBJ1-4	NA	CAWNLGGEKLFF	TGTGCCTGGAATCTCGGAGGCGAAAAACTGTTTTTT
TRBV20-1	NA	TRBJ1-3	NA	CSAPVGNTIYF	TGCAGTGCCCCGGTAGGAAACACCATATATTTT
TRBV5-4	NA	TRBJ1-6	NA	CASSLMGGGSPLHF	TGTGCCAGCAGCTTGATGGGGGGGGGTTCACCCCTCCACTTT